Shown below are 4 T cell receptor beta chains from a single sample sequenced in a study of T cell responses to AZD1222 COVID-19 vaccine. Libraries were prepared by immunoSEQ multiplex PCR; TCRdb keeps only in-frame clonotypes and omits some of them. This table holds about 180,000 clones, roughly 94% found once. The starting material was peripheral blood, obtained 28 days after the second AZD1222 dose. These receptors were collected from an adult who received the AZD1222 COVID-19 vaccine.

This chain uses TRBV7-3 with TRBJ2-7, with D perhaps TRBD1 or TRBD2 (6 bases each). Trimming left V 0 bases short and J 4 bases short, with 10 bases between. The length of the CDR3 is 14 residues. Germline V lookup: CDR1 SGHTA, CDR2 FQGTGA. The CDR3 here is CASSLTGGYYEQYF. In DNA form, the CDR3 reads TGTGCCAGCAGCTTAACAGGGGGGTATTACGAGCAGTACTTC. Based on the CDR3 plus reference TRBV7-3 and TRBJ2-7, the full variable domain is GAGVSQTPSNKVTEKGKYVELRCDPISGHTALYWYRQSLGQGPEFLIYFQGTGAADDSGLPNDRFFAVRPEGSVSTLKIQRTERGDSAVYLCASSLTGGYYEQYFGPGTRLTVT.

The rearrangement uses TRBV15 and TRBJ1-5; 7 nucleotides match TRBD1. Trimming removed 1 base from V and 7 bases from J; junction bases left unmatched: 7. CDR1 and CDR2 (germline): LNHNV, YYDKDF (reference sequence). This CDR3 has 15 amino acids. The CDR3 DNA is TGTGCCACCAGCAGAGGACAGGGTTCCCCCCAGCCCCAGCATTTT. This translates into CATSRGQGSPQPQHF.

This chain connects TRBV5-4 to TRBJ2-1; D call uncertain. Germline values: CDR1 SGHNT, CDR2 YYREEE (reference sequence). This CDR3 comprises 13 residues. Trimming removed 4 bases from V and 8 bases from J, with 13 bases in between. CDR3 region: CASSPAVPDEQFF. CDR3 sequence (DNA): TGTGCCAGCAGCCCGGCGGTACCGGATGAGCAGTTCTTC.

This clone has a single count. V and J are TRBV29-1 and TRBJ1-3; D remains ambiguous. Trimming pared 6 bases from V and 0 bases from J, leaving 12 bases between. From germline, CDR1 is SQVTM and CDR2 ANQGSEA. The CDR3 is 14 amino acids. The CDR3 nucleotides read TGCAGCGTCCTGGGAGTACACTCTGGAAACACCATATATTTT. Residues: CSVLGVHSGNTIYF.